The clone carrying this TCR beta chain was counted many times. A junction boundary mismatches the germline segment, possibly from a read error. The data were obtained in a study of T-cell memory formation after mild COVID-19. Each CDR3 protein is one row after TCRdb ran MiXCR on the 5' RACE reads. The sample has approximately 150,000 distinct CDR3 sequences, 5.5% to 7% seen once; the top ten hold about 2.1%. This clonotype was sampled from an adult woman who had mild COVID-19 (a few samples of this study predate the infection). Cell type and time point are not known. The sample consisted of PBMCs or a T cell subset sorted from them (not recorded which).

This CDR3 is CRGMGTSGVPLGVF. CDR3 sequence (DNA): TGCAGGGGGATGGGGACTAGCGGGGTACCATTAGGAGTCTTC. V and J are TRBV20-1 and TRBJ2-1, with 13 bases matching TRBD2. CDR3 size: 14 residues. Germline CDR1 DFQATT, CDR2 SNEGSKA (reference sequence).